Below, 19 T cell receptor beta chains from the same sample are listed, as sequenced in a study of cytomegalovirus exposure and HLA in healthy donors. 60 Vbeta and 13 Jbeta primers were used in PCR. Profiling relied on immunoSEQ multiplex PCR, and the TCRdb table lists in-frame clones only, not all of them. The table lists tens of thousands of clones, around 80% of them singletons. Sequencing was done on a sample of PBMCs. These receptors were collected from a male donor in good health and CMV-seropositive.

The rearrangement joins TRBV7-9 to TRBJ2-1; D perhaps matches TRBD2 (5 bases). The V and J ends lost 7 bases and 0 bases respectively, with 16 bases between them. The CDR3 is 16 amino acids. CDR1 is SEHNR and CDR2 is FQNEAQ in the germline V gene (reference sequence). CDR3 loop: CASTEGRGSSYNEQFF. The CDR3 DNA follows: TGTGCCAGCACCGAGGGTCGAGGGAGCTCCTACAATGAGCAGTTCTTC. Drawing the rest from reference TRBV7-9 and TRBJ2-1, the complete variable domain is DTGVSQNPRHKITKRGQNVTFRCDPISEHNRLYWYRQTLGQGPEFLTYFQNEAQLEKSRLLSDRFSAERPKGSFSTLEIQRTEQGDSAMYLCASTEGRGSSYNEQFFGPGTRLTVL.

The chain uses TRBV7-8 and TRBJ2-1; 12 bases match TRBD2. With V trimmed by 4 bases and J by 0 bases, 10 bases remained unmatched. CDR1 is SGHVS and CDR2 is FQNEAQ in the germline V gene. There are 19 residues in the CDR3. The CDR3 protein is CASSSRTSGILSSYNEQFF. In DNA, the CDR3 is TGTGCCAGCAGCTCCCGGACTAGCGGGATCCTGAGCTCCTACAATGAGCAGTTCTTC.

This chain uses TRBV19 with TRBJ1-2; D gene uncertain. CDR1 LNHDA and CDR2 SQIVND come from the germline V gene (reference sequence). V lost 6 bases and J 4 bases, leaving 12 bases between the germline ends. There are 13 residues in the CDR3. The CDR3 is CASRYRGGYGYTF. CDR3 sequence (DNA): TGTGCCAGTAGGTACCGGGGAGGCTATGGCTACACCTTC.

The rearrangement links TRBV6-5 to TRBJ2-7; TRBD2 matches 14 bases. The CDR3 is 16 amino acids. J gave up 7 bases and V 0 bases, and 5 bases lay outside the gene matches. In germline, CDR1 is MNHEY, CDR2 SVGAGI. CDR3 DNA sequence: TGTGCCAGCAGTTACTCGATGACTAGCGGGGGGGCGGAGCAGTACTTC. It codes for CASSYSMTSGGAEQYF.

This rearrangement joins TRBV21-1 to TRBJ2-3; TRBD1, as called in the table, went unchecked against the DNA. TRBV21-1 is given as a pseudogene. The CDR3 runs 15 residues. The DNA of the CDR3 is TGTGCCAGCAGCAAAGGGGGGCAGGTCACAGATACGCAGTATTTT. Translated, it gives CASSKGGQVTDTQYF.

The gene calls are TRBV15 and TRBJ2-7; D might be TRBD2 (5 bases). Germline V gene data show CDR1 as LNHNV and CDR2 as YYDKDF (reference sequence). Deletions cut 5 bases from V and 1 base from J, with 15 bases between. The CDR3 consists of 15 residues. CDR3 coding DNA: TGTGCCACCAGCCCCGTCCGGACTGGGTCCTACGAGCAGTACTTC. Translated, it gives CATSPVRTGSYEQYF.

V gene TRBV29-1 combines with J gene TRBJ2-7, with D perhaps matching TRBD1 (6 bases). This CDR3 has 13 amino acids. V dropped 5 bases and J dropped 0 bases, with 11 bases sitting between them. From germline, CDR1 is SQVTM and CDR2 ANQGSEA. CDR3 nucleotides: TGCAGCGTTCGGCCAGGGGCCTCCTACGAGCAGTACTTC. This gives the protein CSVRPGASYEQYF.

Of note for this clone: One end of the junction varies from germline; a read error may be responsible. V and J are TRBV6-6 and TRBJ2-3, with 7 bases that match TRBD2. This CDR3 has 15 amino acids. Germline assignment: CDR1 MNHNY and CDR2 SVGAGI (reference sequence). The CDR3 sequence is CASSYGGGPTATQYF. CDR3 in DNA: TGTGCCAGCAGTTACGGGGGAGGGCCCACAGCTACGCAGTATTTT.

V gene TRBV4-3 combines with J gene TRBJ1-5; D not certain. This CDR3 has 15 residues. The germline V gene encodes CDR1 LGHNA and CDR2 YSLEER. Trimming took off 1 base at V and 0 bases at J, with 7 bases between the two ends. The CDR3 region is CASSQAEYSNQPQHF. The CDR3 DNA is TGCGCCAGCAGCCAAGCCGAGTATAGCAATCAGCCCCAGCATTTT.

The CDR3 DNA is TGTGCCAGCAGCCCGACAGGGGGCCCCGGGGAGCTGTTTTTT. Residues: CASSPTGGPGELFF. The chain employs TRBV5-8 and TRBJ2-2; 10 positions match TRBD1. Trimming at V came to 4 bases and at J to 6 bases, leaving 3 bases not matched to a gene. Germline CDR1 reads SGHTS; CDR2 reads YDEGEE. The CDR3 sequence is 14 residues long. Supplemented by reference TRBV5-8 and TRBJ2-2, the full variable domain reads EAGVTQSPTHLIKTRGQQATLRCSPISGHTSVYWYQQALGLGLQFLLWYDEGEERNRGNFPPRFSGRQFPNYSSELNVNALELEDSALYLCASSPTGGPGELFFGEGSRLTVL.

This sequence joins TRBV29-1 and TRBJ1-3, with 9 bases matching TRBD1. The V segment lost 7 bases and the J segment 0 bases; nucleotides outside the gene matches: 28. This CDR3 is built from 22 residues. From germline, CDR1 is SQVTM and CDR2 ANQGSEA. The CDR3 loop reads CSARDRVSSSPRKPTSGNTIYF. The CDR3 DNA reads as TGCAGCGCCCGGGACAGGGTCAGCAGTTCTCCACGGAAACCTACCTCTGGAAACACCATATATTTT. The whole variable domain, remainder taken from reference TRBV29-1 and TRBJ1-3, is SAVISQKPSRDICQRGTSLTIQCQVDSQVTMMFWYRQQPGQSLTLIATANQGSEATYESGFVIDKFPISRPNLTFSTLTVSNMSPEDSSIYLCSARDRVSSSPRKPTSGNTIYFGEGSWLTVV.

V is TRBV5-1 and J is TRBJ2-5; the D gene is possibly TRBD2 (6 bases). The J call may be incorrect, as the DNA end agrees better with TRBJ2-7. CDR3 length equals 13 residues. Germline loops: CDR1 SGHRS, CDR2 YFSETQ. The CDR3 coding sequence is TGCGCCAGCAGCTTGGGTCTAGCGAACGAGCAGTACTTC. Protein: CASSLGLANEQYF.

The chain combines TRBV28 with TRBJ2-7; tentative D call: TRBD1 (5 bases). Germline V CDR1 and CDR2: MDHEN, SYDVKM. Trimming cost V 1 base and J 7 bases, with 20 bases left between them. This CDR3 comprises 16 residues. CDR3 sequence reads: CASSLFSGAALGEQYF. CDR3 nucleotide sequence: TGTGCCAGCAGTTTATTTAGTGGGGCTGCCCTTGGAGAGCAGTACTTC.

The genes are TRBV7-8 and TRBJ1-3, with D possibly being TRBD1 (5 bases). Germline V lookup: CDR1 SGHVS, CDR2 FQNEAQ. V dropped 2 bases and J dropped 4 bases, with 12 bases sitting between them. This CDR3 is built from 15 residues. This CDR3 is CASSLTAGFGNTIYF. In nucleotides, the CDR3 is TGTGCCAGCAGCTTAACGGCAGGGTTCGGAAACACCATATATTTT.

This clone has a handful of counts. This chain connects TRBV19 to TRBJ1-5; D is ambiguous. Germline V gene data show CDR1 as LNHDA and CDR2 as SQIVND (reference sequence). This CDR3 comprises 13 residues. With 1 base removed from V and 5 bases from J, the gap between germline ends came to 6 bases. The CDR3 loop is CASSIVRDQPQHF. The CDR3 region has the DNA TGTGCCAGTAGTATAGTGCGGGATCAGCCCCAGCATTTT.

This clone has more than one count but fewer than ten. The chain recombines TRBV10-2 with TRBJ1-4; D is unresolved. The ends were cut back, 7 bases at V and 3 bases at J, with 9 bases in the middle. This CDR3 is built from 13 residues. Germline V gene sequence: CDR1 WSHSY, CDR2 SAAADI. The CDR3 is CASKEGPNEKLFF. In nucleotides, the CDR3 is TGCGCCAGCAAAGAGGGCCCTAATGAAAAACTGTTTTTT.

The chain uses TRBV19 and TRBJ2-7; 9 bases are shared with TRBD1. Per the germline V gene, CDR1 is LNHDA and CDR2 is SQIVND (reference sequence). The CDR3 contains 15 residues. The J segment lost 2 bases and the V segment lost 6 bases, leaving 8 bases of the junction unmatched. CDR3 amino acids: CASRSRDRVPYEQYF. CDR3 nucleotide sequence: TGTGCCAGTAGGAGCCGGGACAGGGTCCCCTACGAGCAGTACTTC.

The gene calls are TRBV11-2 and TRBJ2-1, with TRBD2 matching 12 bases. This CDR3 has 15 amino acids. Germline CDR1 is SGHAT and CDR2 is FQNNGV. The trim removed 7 bases at V and 5 bases at J, leaving 6 bases unmatched. CDR3 protein: CASTRLAGDHNEQFF. As DNA, the CDR3 is TGTGCCAGCACACGACTAGCGGGAGACCACAATGAGCAGTTCTTC.

CDR3 bases: TGTGCCAGCAGCTTGTCGTCAGGGAGGGCCAATGAGCAGTTCTTC. Protein sequence: CASSLSSGRANEQFF. The chain employs TRBV7-2 and TRBJ2-1; 7 nucleotides line up with TRBD2. The CDR3 totals 15 residues. The V gene end was trimmed by 3 bases and the J gene end by 6 bases; junction bases not matched to a gene: 8. In germline, CDR1 is SGHTA, CDR2 FQGNSA.